This T cell receptor beta chain was retrieved from a study of shared clonotypes between healthy human individuals. Notes on the study in general: The sole specimen, blood, was sampled, and tissue repertoires likely differ. Naive subsets generally had larger estimated richness than memory subsets.

As to this clone: Its antigen remains unknown.

From germline, CDR1 is SEHNR and CDR2 FQNEAQ (reference sequence). The CDR3 is made up of 12 amino acids. Trimming pared 1 base from V and 8 bases from J, leaving 6 bases between. Produced via immunoSEQ multiplex PCR; TCRdb's table is partial and in-frame only. The repertoire holds around 690,000 clones, with roughly 87% as singletons. This TCR came from a man between 18 and 29 years old in good health. Some clones in this sample may be carry-over from other donors' samples. The sample comprised memory CD8+ T cells from PBMCs. Subset reported: CD45RO+ cells pooled with CCR7-negative TemRA cells. This chain connects TRBV7-9 to TRBJ1-5, with D unresolved. The CDR3 DNA is TGTGCCAGCAGCTTAGATAACAAGCCCCAGCATTTT. Translation gives CASSLDNKPQHF. Combining the CDR3 with reference TRBV7-9 and TRBJ1-5 gives the whole variable domain DTGVSQNPRHKITKRGQNVTFRCDPISEHNRLYWYRQTLGQGPEFLTYFQNEAQLEKSRLLSDRFSAERPKGSFSTLEIQRTEQGDSAMYLCASSLDNKPQHFGDGTRLSIL.